This TCR beta chain derives from a study of monozygotic twins with inflammatory bowel disease. The germline V gene encodes CDR1 SGHTA and CDR2 FQGNSA. The CDR3 spans 15 residues. No DNA is given; TCRdb re-called the 5' RACE reads and lists each CDR3 protein once. This sample carries around 230,000 distinct CDR3 sequences, with roughly 1.5% going to the ten biggest clones. The chain carries TRBV7-2 and TRBJ2-6; with no DNA, the TCRdb D assignment of TRBD1 cannot be verified. This TCR was recovered from a human donor with ulcerative colitis or Crohn's disease, or a healthy co-twin of an affected twin (not recorded which). Sequenced sample: blood. The chain's CDR3 is CASSQQGPGANVLTF.